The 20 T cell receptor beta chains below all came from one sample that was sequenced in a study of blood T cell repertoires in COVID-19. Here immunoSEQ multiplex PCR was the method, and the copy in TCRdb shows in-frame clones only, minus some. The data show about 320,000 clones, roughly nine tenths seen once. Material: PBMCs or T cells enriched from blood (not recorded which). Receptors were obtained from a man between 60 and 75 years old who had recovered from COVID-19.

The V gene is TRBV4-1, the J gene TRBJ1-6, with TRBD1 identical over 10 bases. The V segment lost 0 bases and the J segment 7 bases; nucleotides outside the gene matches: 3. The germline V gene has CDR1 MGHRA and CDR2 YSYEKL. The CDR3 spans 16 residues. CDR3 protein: CASSQDDRGRNSPLHF. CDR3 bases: TGCGCCAGCAGCCAAGACGACAGGGGGCGGAATTCACCCCTCCACTTT.

This CDR3 reads CAWEGLAGPSAEQFF. In DNA form, the CDR3 reads TGTGCCTGGGAGGGACTAGCGGGACCTTCGGCTGAGCAGTTCTTC. The chain links TRBV30 to TRBJ2-1, with 13 bases identical to TRBD2. CDR1 GTSNPN and CDR2 SVGIG come from the germline V gene (reference sequence). The CDR3 spans 15 residues. V was clipped by 5 bases and J by 9 bases; unmatched bases: 10.

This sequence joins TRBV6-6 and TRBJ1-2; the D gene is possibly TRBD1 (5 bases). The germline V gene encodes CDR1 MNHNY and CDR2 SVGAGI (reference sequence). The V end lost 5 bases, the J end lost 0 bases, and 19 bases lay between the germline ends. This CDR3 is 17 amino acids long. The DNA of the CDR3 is TGTGCCAGCAGTCCCCCGGGTTGGGGCAGTCCTAACTATGGCTACACCTTC. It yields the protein CASSPPGWGSPNYGYTF.

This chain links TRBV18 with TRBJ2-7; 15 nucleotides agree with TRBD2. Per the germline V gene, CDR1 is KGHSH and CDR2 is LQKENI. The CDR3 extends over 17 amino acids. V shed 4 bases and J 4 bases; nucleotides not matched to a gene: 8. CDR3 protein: CASSRGTSGRYPYEQYF. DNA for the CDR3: TGTGCCAGCTCACGTGGGACTAGCGGGAGGTATCCGTACGAGCAGTACTTC.

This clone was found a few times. CDR3 loop: CATSRTSTGGRGYTF. The DNA for the CDR3 is TGTGCCACCAGCAGAACCTCCACAGGGGGACGAGGCTACACCTTC. The chain joins TRBV15 to TRBJ1-2; 8 nucleotides align to TRBD1. V gave up 2 bases and J gave up 8 bases; unmatched junction bases: 10. The CDR3 is made up of 15 amino acids. Germline V CDR1 and CDR2: LNHNV, YYDKDF (reference sequence).

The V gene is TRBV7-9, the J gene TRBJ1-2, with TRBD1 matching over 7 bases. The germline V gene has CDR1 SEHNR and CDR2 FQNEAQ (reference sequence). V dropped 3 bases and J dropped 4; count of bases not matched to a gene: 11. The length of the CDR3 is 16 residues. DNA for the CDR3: TGTGCCAGCAGCTTGGGCGAGGGTGGGGACAGCTATGGCTACACCTTC. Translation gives CASSLGEGGDSYGYTF.

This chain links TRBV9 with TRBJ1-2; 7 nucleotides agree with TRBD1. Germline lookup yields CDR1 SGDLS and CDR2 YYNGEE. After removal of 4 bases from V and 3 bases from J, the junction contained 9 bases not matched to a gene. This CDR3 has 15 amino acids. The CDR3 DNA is TGTGCCAGCAGCCAAAGACAGGGTCGGGACTATGGCTACACCTTC. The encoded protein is CASSQRQGRDYGYTF.

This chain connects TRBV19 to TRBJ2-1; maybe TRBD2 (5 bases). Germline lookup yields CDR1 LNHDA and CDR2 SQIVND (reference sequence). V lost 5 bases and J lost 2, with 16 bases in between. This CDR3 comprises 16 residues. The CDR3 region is CASSESSELAYNEQFF. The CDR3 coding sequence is TGTGCCAGTAGTGAAAGCTCGGAACTAGCCTACAATGAGCAGTTCTTC.

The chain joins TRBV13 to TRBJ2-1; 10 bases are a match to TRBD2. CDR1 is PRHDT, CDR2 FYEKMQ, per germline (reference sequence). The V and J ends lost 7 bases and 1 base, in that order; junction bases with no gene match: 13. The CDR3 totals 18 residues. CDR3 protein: CASNVEGLAGESYNEQFF. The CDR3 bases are TGTGCCAGCAACGTCGAGGGGCTAGCGGGAGAGTCCTACAATGAGCAGTTCTTC.

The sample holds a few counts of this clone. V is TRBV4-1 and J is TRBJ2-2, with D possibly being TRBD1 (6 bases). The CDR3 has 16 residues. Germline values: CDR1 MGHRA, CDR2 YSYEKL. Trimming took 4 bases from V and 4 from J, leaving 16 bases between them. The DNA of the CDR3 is TGCGCCAGCAGCCTGGTGGGGCAGGGGACCACCGGGGAGCTGTTTTTT. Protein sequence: CASSLVGQGTTGELFF.

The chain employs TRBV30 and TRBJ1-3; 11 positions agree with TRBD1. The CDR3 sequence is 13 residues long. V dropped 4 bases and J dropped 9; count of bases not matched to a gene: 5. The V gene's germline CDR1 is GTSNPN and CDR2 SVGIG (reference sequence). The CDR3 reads CAWKDRGRGTIYF. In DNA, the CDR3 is TGTGCCTGGAAGGACAGGGGGCGAGGCACCATATATTTT.

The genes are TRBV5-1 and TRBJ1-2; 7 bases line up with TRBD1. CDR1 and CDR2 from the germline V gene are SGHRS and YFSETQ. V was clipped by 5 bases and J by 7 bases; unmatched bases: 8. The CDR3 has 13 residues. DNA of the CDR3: TGCGCCAGCAGTTTCCAGGGGGAAGGTGGCTACACCTTC. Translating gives CASSFQGEGGYTF.

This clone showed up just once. The CDR3 bases are TGTGCCTGGACGCCGGGACTAGTTAAAGAGACCCAGTACTTC. Protein: CAWTPGLVKETQYF. The chain combines TRBV30 with TRBJ2-5; the match to TRBD2 covers 8 bases. CDR1 and CDR2 from the germline V gene are GTSNPN and SVGIG (reference sequence). V was pared by 4 bases and J by 3 bases, with 7 bases of the junction left unmatched. This CDR3 contains 14 residues.

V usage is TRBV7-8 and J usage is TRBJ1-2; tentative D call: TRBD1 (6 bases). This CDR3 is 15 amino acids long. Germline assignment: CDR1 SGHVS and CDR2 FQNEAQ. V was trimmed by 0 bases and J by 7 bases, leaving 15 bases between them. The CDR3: CASSLATGGASGYTF. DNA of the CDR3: TGTGCCAGCAGCTTAGCCACCGGGGGGGCCTCTGGCTACACCTTC. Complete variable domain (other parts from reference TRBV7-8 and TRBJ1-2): GAGVSQSPRYKVAKRGQDVALRCDPISGHVSLFWYQQALGQGPEFLTYFQNEAQLDKSGLPSDRFFAERPEGSVSTLKIQRTQQEDSAVYLCASSLATGGASGYTFGSGTRLTVV.

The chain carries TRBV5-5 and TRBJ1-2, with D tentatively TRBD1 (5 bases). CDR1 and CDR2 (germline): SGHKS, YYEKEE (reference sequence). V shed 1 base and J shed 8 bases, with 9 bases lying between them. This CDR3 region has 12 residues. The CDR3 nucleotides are TGTGCCAGCAGCTTGCCGCAGGGAGGCTACACCTTC. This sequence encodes CASSLPQGGYTF.

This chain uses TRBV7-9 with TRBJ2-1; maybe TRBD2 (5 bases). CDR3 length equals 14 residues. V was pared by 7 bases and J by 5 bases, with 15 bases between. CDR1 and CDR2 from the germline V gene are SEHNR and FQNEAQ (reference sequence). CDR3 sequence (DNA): TGTGCCAGCACCAGTGGCTGGGAGAACAATGAGCAGTTCTTC. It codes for CASTSGWENNEQFF.

The CDR3: CASSLVGGSTDTQYF. The CDR3 DNA reads TGCGCCAGCAGCTTGGTTGGCGGGAGTACAGATACGCAGTATTTT. The chain links TRBV5-1 to TRBJ2-3; 7 nucleotides match TRBD2. Losses at the gene ends were 0 bases for V and 3 bases for J; bases not matched to a gene: 4. Looked up from germline, CDR1 is SGHRS and CDR2 is YFSETQ. This CDR3 region has 15 residues.

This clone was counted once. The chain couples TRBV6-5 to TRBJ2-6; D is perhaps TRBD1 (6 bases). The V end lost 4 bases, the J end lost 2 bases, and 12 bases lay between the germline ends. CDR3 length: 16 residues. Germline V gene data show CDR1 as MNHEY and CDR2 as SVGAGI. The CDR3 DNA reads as TGTGCCAGCAGTTTATTAAGGGGGACTGGGGCCAACGTCCTGACTTTC. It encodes CASSLLRGTGANVLTF.

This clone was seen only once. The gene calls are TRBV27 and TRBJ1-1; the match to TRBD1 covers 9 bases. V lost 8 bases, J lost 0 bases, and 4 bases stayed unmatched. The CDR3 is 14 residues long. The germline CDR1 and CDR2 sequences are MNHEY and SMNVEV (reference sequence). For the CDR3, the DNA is TGTGCCAGCGGACAGGGGCGGATGAACACTGAAGCTTTCTTT. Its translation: CASGQGRMNTEAFF.

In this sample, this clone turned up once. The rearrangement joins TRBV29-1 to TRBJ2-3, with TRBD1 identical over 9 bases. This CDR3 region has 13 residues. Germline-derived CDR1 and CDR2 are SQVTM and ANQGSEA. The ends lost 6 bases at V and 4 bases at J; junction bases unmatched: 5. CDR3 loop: CSVQGARADTQYF. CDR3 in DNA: TGCAGCGTACAGGGGGCTCGGGCAGATACGCAGTATTTT.